This record concerns one TCR beta chain sequence. The sample comes from a study of shared clonotypes between healthy human individuals. Sequencing used immunoSEQ multiplex PCR; TCRdb keeps in-frame clones, though not all of them. The table lists 2,500,000 or so clones, around nine tenths of them singletons, with roughly 0.14% in the top ten. CDR3 size: 14 residues. V was trimmed by 1 base and J by 12 bases, leaving 16 bases between them. Germline lookup yields CDR1 SGHTA and CDR2 FQGNSA. The receptor comes from a man aged 18-30 years in good health. Sequenced material: naive CD4+ T cells sorted from blood. Sample subset: CD45RA+ positively selected. The chain carries TRBV7-2 and TRBJ1-5; D is uncertain. Here the CDR3 DNA reads TGTGCCAGCAGCTTAGACAGCCCGGGCTTTAGCCAGCATTTT. This sequence encodes CASSLDSPGFSQHF.